This T cell receptor (beta chain) was profiled in a study of T cell responses to AZD1222 COVID-19 vaccine. For the study at large: The study pooled second doses at about 4 or about 12 weeks. Study findings and constraints: Dominant CD4 TCR responses targeted spike regions 160-218 and 743-854.

Germline assignment: CDR1 SEHNR and CDR2 FQNEAQ (reference sequence). The germline V and J ends were trimmed by 9 bases and 7 bases, with 16 bases remaining between them. This CDR3 spans 13 amino acids. Note on this clone: The antigen is not known.

Generated by immunoSEQ multiplex PCR, the TCRdb table keeps only in-frame clones and is missing some. Here the sample spans 150,000 to 200,000 clones, around 92% being singletons. This TCR derives from an adult in good health. Sequenced material: peripheral blood, taken on day 0 of AZD1222 vaccination. The chain uses TRBV7-9 and TRBJ1-5; D is possibly TRBD1 (6 bases). The CDR3, as DNA: TGTGCCAGTACGCGGGGGGCAGGACAGCCCCAGCATTTT. It specifies CASTRGAGQPQHF.